This TCR beta chain was identified during a study of cytomegalovirus exposure and HLA in healthy donors. Whole-study context: Among the 300 to 500 genotyped donors, just over 80% were placed in the Caucasian-associated ancestry cluster. Study-wide findings and caveats: Researchers catalogued roughly 170 TCR beta chains as cytomegalovirus-associated. It emerged from a later analysis that several of the most significant clusters appeared to be linked to common viral pathogens.

Worth noting for this clone: What it binds is not known.

Per the germline V gene, CDR1 is SGHRS and CDR2 is YFSETQ. The CDR3 has 15 amino acids. The junction had 4 bases not matched to a gene; V was cut back by 2 bases and J by 1 base. In the PCR, 60 Vbeta and 13 Jbeta primers were used. TCRdb's table, derived via immunoSEQ multiplex PCR, lists solely in-frame clones and lacks some. The table shows about 100,000 clones, with 80% to 85% occurring only once. This receptor was identified in a woman in her 70s in good health and CMV-seropositive. Input material: PBMCs. The V call is TRBV5-1, the J call TRBJ2-5; 8 positions agree with TRBD2. CDR3 loop: CASSLAGDLQETQYF. CDR3 nucleotides: TGCGCCAGCAGCTTAGCGGGAGACCTCCAAGAGACCCAGTACTTC.